The 4 T cell receptor beta chains given below trace back to one sample, sequenced in a study of shared clonotypes between healthy human individuals. In the naive CD8 group, cells lacked CD45RO and were positively selected for CCR7, so terminally differentiated effector memory CD45RA+ cells were left out. Sequenced by immunoSEQ multiplex PCR; TCRdb stores in-frame clones only, minus some. There are about 1.9 million clones in the sample; around 93% occur only once, and roughly 1.7% lies in the top ten. The material sequenced was naive CD8+ T cells from PBMCs. The receptors originated from a man between 18 and 29 years old in good health. Some clones in this sample may be carry-over from other donors' samples.

The chain joins TRBV4-1 to TRBJ2-7, with TRBD2 matching 8 bases. Germline V lookup: CDR1 MGHRA, CDR2 YSYEKL. J was trimmed by 6 bases and V by 1 base; bases with no gene match: 5. The CDR3 contains 14 residues. DNA of the CDR3: TGCGCCAGCAGCCAAGGAGTGACTAGCGTCGAGCAGTACTTC. Translation gives CASSQGVTSVEQYF.

The chain employs TRBV7-9 and TRBJ2-4; TRBD1 is a possible D gene (6 bases). The CDR3 has 17 residues. V lost 2 bases and J lost 5, with 19 bases in between. Germline CDR1 SEHNR, CDR2 FQNEAQ (reference sequence). CDR3 loop: CASSLLGRQGSQNIQYF. CDR3 sequence (DNA): TGTGCCAGCAGCTTACTGGGTAGGCAGGGGAGCCAAAACATTCAGTACTTC.

The chain combines TRBV7-2 with TRBJ2-7, with D possibly TRBD1 on 6 matching bases. The CDR3 has 17 residues. The ends were cut back, 4 bases at V and 4 bases at J, with 23 bases in the middle. Germline CDR1 and CDR2: SGHTA and FQGNSA. The DNA for the CDR3 is TGTGCCAGCAGCTCGCGCCTTGGGGCAGGGGAAGCTTACGAGCAGTACTTC. Amino acid sequence: CASSSRLGAGEAYEQYF.

This rearrangement joins TRBV29-1 to TRBJ2-7; D remains ambiguous. This CDR3 has 11 residues. Germline CDR1 is SQVTM and CDR2 is ANQGSEA. The ends were cut back, 3 bases at V and 3 bases at J, with 6 bases in the middle. The CDR3 spells CSVEKGYEQYF. The CDR3 DNA reads as TGCAGCGTTGAGAAGGGCTACGAGCAGTACTTC.